This T cell receptor (beta chain) was sequenced for a study of blood T cell repertoires in COVID-19. This CDR3 spans 18 amino acids. V lost 0 bases, J lost 0 bases, and 2 bases stayed unmatched. The germline V gene has CDR1 LGHNA and CDR2 YSLEER. Some clones are missing from TCRdb's copy, which holds only in-frame ones; the method was immunoSEQ multiplex PCR. The sample gives about 64,000 clones, roughly 88% of which show up once; 3.9% is in the top ten. V usage is TRBV4-3 and J usage is TRBJ2-1, with 13 bases that match TRBD2. The TCR originated in a man between 65 and 79 years old with acute or convalescent COVID-19. The sample taken for sequencing was peripheral blood. The DNA of the CDR3 is TGCGCCAGCAGCCAAGAACTAGCGGGGGGGCCCTCCTACAATGAGCAGTTCTTC. Amino acids: CASSQELAGGPSYNEQFF.